This entry concerns a single TCR beta chain. This sample is part of a study of blood T cells in healthy people across ages. Between the trimmed V and J ends, which lost 2 bases and 4 bases, there was a span of 17 bases. Looked up from germline, CDR1 is ENHRY and CDR2 is SYGVKD. This CDR3 has 16 residues. The second PCR ran about 6 to 11 cycles with a sample-barcoded 5' primer and J-beta primers. TCRdb ran MiXCR on the 5' RACE reads and lists one entry per CDR3 protein. The sample has more than 700,000 distinct CDR3 sequences; approximately 53% are singletons. The sample consisted of blood. This TCR was recovered from a man at least 80 years old in good health. This rearrangement joins TRBV10-3 to TRBJ1-2; D may be TRBD1 (6 bases). For the CDR3, the DNA is TGTGCCATCAGTGAGAGGGGGTCGCCGGAGGGCTATGGCTACACCTTC. It encodes CAISERGSPEGYGYTF.